The 17 T cell receptor beta chains reported below all come from one sample, sequenced in a study of CD8+ T cells in alopecia areata listed by TCRdb under 2018. Preparation of the library involved the immunoSEQ multiplex PCR assay. For TCR sequencing, RNA was extracted from every sample and reverse transcribed into cDNA to serve as template. TCRdb re-hosts the immuneACCESS table, in-frame sequences only. Its copies lack some clones; in the studies checked, an unresolved V gene accounts for under half of them, and the cause for the rest is not known. This sample is represented by under 350,000 clones; 58% of them were singletons. The top ten hold about 1.7% of the sample. The label giving this sample's time point can be read as: 24 weeks on oral tofacitinib. The treatment or condition label, as the study defines it: oral pan-JAK inhibitor, 5-10 mg twice daily. The input for sequencing was CD4+ T cells sorted from blood, taken at week 24, from a patient treated with tofacitinib. Receptors originate from a human donor with alopecia areata.

V gene TRBV29-1 combines with J gene TRBJ2-4, with D possibly called TRBD1 or TRBD2 (5 bases each). The CDR3 sequence is 15 residues long. Trimming shortened V by 8 bases and J by 3 bases, and 20 bases separated the two germline ends. CDR1 is SQVTM, CDR2 ANQGSEA, per germline. DNA of the CDR3: TGCAGCTTATCATTGGGGGACGCTCGCAAAAACATTCAGTACTTC. It yields the protein CSLSLGDARKNIQYF.

The V and J genes are TRBV2 and TRBJ2-7; D perhaps matches TRBD1 (6 bases). V was pared by 10 bases and J by 1 base, with 20 bases between. There are 15 residues in the CDR3. CDR1 is SNHLY, CDR2 FYNNEI, per germline. The CDR3 loop is CATRLTGTPSYEQYF. The CDR3 region has the DNA TGTGCCACCAGACTCACCGGGACACCTTCCTACGAGCAGTACTTC.

The chain links TRBV5-1 to TRBJ2-7, with D possibly being TRBD1 (6 bases). CDR3 length: 15 amino acids. The V gene's germline CDR1 is SGHRS and CDR2 YFSETQ. V shed 0 bases and J shed 7 bases, with 17 bases lying between them. CDR3 amino acids: CASSLAGDALREQYF. The CDR3 DNA is TGCGCCAGCAGCTTGGCAGGGGACGCGCTTAGGGAGCAGTACTTC.

This clone was counted only a few times. V gene TRBV7-2 combines with J gene TRBJ2-1; D is undetermined. This CDR3 spans 15 amino acids. CDR1 is SGHTA and CDR2 is FQGNSA in the germline V gene. Trimming removed 1 base from V and 5 bases from J, with 12 bases in between. CDR3 sequence (DNA): TGTGCCAGCAGCTTAGAGTTCGCCAGCCACAATGAGCAGTTCTTC. Translated: CASSLEFASHNEQFF. Full variable domain (rest looked up from reference TRBV7-2 and TRBJ2-1): GAGVSQSPSNKVTEKGKDVELRCDPISGHTALYWYRQSLGQGLEFLIYFQGNSAPDKSGLPSDRFSAERTGGSVSTLTIQRTQQEDSAVYLCASSLEFASHNEQFFGPGTRLTVL.

Only a few counts were recorded for this clone. The CDR3 DNA is TGTGCCAGCAGCTCTTTGACAGGGCCAGAGACCCAGTACTTC. Residues: CASSSLTGPETQYF. The rearrangement joins TRBV7-2 to TRBJ2-5; 7 nucleotides agree with TRBD1. V dropped 4 bases and J dropped 4; count of bases not matched to a gene: 6. The CDR3 has 14 residues. Germline CDR1 reads SGHTA; CDR2 reads FQGNSA.

The J gene is TRBJ2-6, the V gene TRBV5-4, with 10 bases fitting TRBD1. CDR1 and CDR2 from the germline V gene are SGHNT and YYREEE (reference sequence). CDR3 length equals 15 residues. V was pared by 3 bases and J by 9 bases, with 6 bases of the junction left unmatched. As DNA, the CDR3 is TGTGCCAGCAGCTGGGACAGGGGAGATGACAACGTCCTGACTTTC. It yields the protein CASSWDRGDDNVLTF.

In this sample, this clone turned up a few times. CDR3 in DNA: TGTGCCAGCAGCTTGATGGCCGATGGCTACACCTTC. It specifies CASSLMADGYTF. This chain links TRBV5-4 with TRBJ1-2, with no clear D. V was pared by 1 base and J by 6 bases, with 7 bases between. The CDR3 contains 12 residues. Germline loops: CDR1 SGHNT, CDR2 YYREEE (reference sequence).

Notes on this clone: Other DNA sequences of this sample code for an identical CDR3. The V gene is TRBV7-2, the J gene TRBJ2-3; D not resolved. The length of the CDR3 is 12 residues. From germline, CDR1 is SGHTA and CDR2 FQGNSA. Trimming stripped 5 bases from V and 2 bases from J, with 5 bases between. DNA of the CDR3: TGTGCCAGCAGCCTGTACACAGATACGCAGTATTTT. Protein sequence: CASSLYTDTQYF.

The chain combines TRBV11-2 with TRBJ2-3; weak D call: TRBD2 (6 bases). The CDR3 has 16 residues. Germline V gives CDR1 SGHAT, CDR2 FQNNGV. V gave up 5 bases and J gave up 5 bases, with 20 bases separating them. The CDR3 loop reads CASSPWAGGRQDTQYF. The CDR3 DNA reads TGTGCCAGCAGCCCCTGGGCCGGGGGAAGACAAGATACGCAGTATTTT.

The V and J genes are TRBV11-2 and TRBJ2-5, with 8 bases lining up with TRBD1. The CDR3 contains 13 residues. Germline V CDR1 and CDR2: SGHAT, FQNNGV. V trimming: 5 bases; J trimming: 3 bases; junction bases outside the gene matches: 2. CDR3 sequence (DNA): TGTGCCAGCAGCGCGGACAGGGAAGAGACCCAGTACTTC. Its translation is CASSADREETQYF.

The table lists this clone with a few counts. The gene calls are TRBV5-1 and TRBJ2-3; 7 bases map to TRBD2. Trimming at V came to 3 bases and at J to 5 bases, leaving 12 bases not matched to a gene. The CDR3 spans 16 residues. CDR1 is SGHRS and CDR2 is YFSETQ in the germline V gene. The CDR3 sequence is CASSWNEGRGGDTQYF. The DNA for the CDR3 is TGCGCCAGCAGCTGGAACGAGGGGAGGGGAGGAGATACGCAGTATTTT.

The chain combines TRBV5-4 with TRBJ1-1, with TRBD1 as a possible D gene (6 bases). The CDR3 is 16 amino acids. Germline CDR1 reads SGHNT; CDR2 reads YYREEE (reference sequence). V shed 6 bases and J shed 0 bases, with 18 bases lying between them. The CDR3 nucleotides are TGTGCCAGCATGGAGGGGGGTCTGGGATTGAACACTGAAGCTTTCTTT. Residues: CASMEGGLGLNTEAFF.

The chain has TRBV10-2 and TRBJ2-3, with D possibly matching TRBD1 (5 bases). The V and J ends lost 5 bases and 2 bases respectively, with 8 bases between them. Per the germline V gene, CDR1 is WSHSY and CDR2 is SAAADI. CDR3 size: 13 residues. The CDR3 sequence is CASSRQNTDTQYF. DNA of the CDR3: TGCGCCAGCAGTCGACAGAACACAGATACGCAGTATTTT.

This clone was counted only a few times. The V gene is TRBV6-5, the J gene TRBJ2-1, with D perhaps matching TRBD1 (6 bases). CDR3 length equals 13 residues. V lost 4 bases to trimming and J lost 7 bases, with 11 bases between them. From germline, CDR1 is MNHEY and CDR2 SVGAGI. The CDR3 sequence is CASSLIQGNEQFF. The CDR3 DNA reads TGTGCCAGCAGTTTGATTCAGGGGAATGAGCAGTTCTTC.

The rearrangement uses TRBV19 and TRBJ2-3; D remains ambiguous. Germline CDR1 LNHDA, CDR2 SQIVND (reference sequence). The V and J ends lost 6 bases and 0 bases respectively, with 10 bases between them. This CDR3 spans 14 amino acids. The CDR3 DNA reads as TGTGCCAGTAGCTATCTCTCAAGCACAGATACGCAGTATTTT. It codes for CASSYLSSTDTQYF.

The chain couples TRBV6-5 to TRBJ2-7; D may be TRBD1 (6 bases). V was pared by 2 bases and J by 2 bases, with 13 bases between. Germline loops: CDR1 MNHEY, CDR2 SVGAGI. There are 15 residues in the CDR3. The CDR3 region is CASSYATGLTYEQYF. The CDR3 DNA is TGTGCCAGCAGTTACGCCACAGGGTTGACCTACGAGCAGTACTTC.

This chain joins TRBV10-3 and TRBJ1-1; D may be TRBD1 (6 bases). The V and J ends lost 5 bases and 6 bases respectively, with 10 bases between them. Germline lookup yields CDR1 ENHRY and CDR2 SYGVKD. The CDR3 is 12 amino acids. In DNA form, the CDR3 reads TGTGCCATCAGTACAGGGTACGCTGAAGCTTTCTTT. Its translation: CAISTGYAEAFF.